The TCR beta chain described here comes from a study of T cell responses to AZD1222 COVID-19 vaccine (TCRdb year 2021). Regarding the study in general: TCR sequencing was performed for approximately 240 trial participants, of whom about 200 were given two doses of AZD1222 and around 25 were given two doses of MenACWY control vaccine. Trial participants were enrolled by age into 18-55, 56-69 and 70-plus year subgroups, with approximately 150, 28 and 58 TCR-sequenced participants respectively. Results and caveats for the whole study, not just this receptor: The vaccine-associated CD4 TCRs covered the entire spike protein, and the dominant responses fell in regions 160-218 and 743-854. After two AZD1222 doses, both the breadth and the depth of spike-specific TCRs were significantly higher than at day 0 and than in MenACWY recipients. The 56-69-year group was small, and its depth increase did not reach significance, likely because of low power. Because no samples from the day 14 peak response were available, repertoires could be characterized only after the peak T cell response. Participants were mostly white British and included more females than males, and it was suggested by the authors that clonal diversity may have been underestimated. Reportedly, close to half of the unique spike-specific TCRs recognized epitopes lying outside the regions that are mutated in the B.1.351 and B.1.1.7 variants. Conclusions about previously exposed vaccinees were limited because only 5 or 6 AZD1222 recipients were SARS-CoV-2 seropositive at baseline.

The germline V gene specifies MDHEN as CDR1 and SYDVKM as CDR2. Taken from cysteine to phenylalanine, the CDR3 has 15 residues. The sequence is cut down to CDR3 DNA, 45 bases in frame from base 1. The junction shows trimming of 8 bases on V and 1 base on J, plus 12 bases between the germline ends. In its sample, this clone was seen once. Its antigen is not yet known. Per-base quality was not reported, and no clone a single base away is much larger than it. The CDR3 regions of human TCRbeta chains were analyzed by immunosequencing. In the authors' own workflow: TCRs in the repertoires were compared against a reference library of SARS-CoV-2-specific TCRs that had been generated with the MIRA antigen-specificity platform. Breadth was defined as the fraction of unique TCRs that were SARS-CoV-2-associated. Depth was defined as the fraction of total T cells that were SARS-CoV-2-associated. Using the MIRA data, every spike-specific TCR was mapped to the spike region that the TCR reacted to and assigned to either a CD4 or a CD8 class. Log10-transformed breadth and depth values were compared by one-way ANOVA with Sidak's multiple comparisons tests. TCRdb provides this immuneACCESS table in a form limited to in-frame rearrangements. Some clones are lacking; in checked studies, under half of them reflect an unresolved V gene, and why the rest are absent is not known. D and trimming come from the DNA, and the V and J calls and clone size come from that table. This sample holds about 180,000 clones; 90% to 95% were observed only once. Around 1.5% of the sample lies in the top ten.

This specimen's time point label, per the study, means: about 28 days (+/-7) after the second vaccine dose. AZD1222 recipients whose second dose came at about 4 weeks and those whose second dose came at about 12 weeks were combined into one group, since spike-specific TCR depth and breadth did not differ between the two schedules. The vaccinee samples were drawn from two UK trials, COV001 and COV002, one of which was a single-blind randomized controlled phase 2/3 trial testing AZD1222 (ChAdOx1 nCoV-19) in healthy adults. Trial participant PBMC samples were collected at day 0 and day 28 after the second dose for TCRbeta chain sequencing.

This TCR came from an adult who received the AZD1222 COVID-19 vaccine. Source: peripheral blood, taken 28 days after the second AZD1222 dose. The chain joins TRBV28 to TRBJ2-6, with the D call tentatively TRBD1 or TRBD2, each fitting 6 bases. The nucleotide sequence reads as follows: TGTGCCAGCTTGTCGGGGGCATCTGGGGCCAACGTCCTGACTTTC. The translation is CASLSGASGANVLTF.